This T cell receptor (beta chain) is drawn from a study of cytomegalovirus exposure and HLA in healthy donors. This clone was recorded only once. Its antigen is still unknown. Some clones are missing from TCRdb's copy, which holds only in-frame ones; the method was immunoSEQ multiplex PCR. This table has 180,000 or so clones, around nine tenths appearing once. The J segment lost 1 base and the V segment lost 0 bases, leaving 5 bases of the junction unmatched. There are 18 residues in the CDR3. Germline V CDR1 and CDR2: SGHRS, YFSETQ. Study-wide points: First-cohort TCR clusters tended to co-occur in the 90 to 150 validation repertoires, a later analysis found. Cytomegalovirus association was assigned to approximately 160 TCR beta chains.

This chain connects TRBV5-1 to TRBJ2-3; 13 positions agree with TRBD2. The source is a man aged 25 to 40 in good health and CMV-seropositive. Sequenced input: PBMCs. CDR3 in amino acids: CASSLGTSGSGGTDTQYF. In DNA form, the CDR3 reads TGCGCCAGCAGCTTGGGGACTAGCGGGAGCGGGGGCACAGATACGCAGTATTTT.